The 23 T cell receptor beta chains in this list originate from one sample, sequenced in a study of control samples from healthy donors and cancer patients. Repertoires were generated with immunoSEQ multiplex PCR, while TCRdb's copy carries only in-frame clones and drops some. There are some 77,000 clones in the sample; about 89% occur only once, and 7.6% lies in the top ten. Sequenced input: blood. These receptors were obtained from a woman in her sixties or seventies in good health.

This chain links TRBV5-1 with TRBJ1-2, with D perhaps matching TRBD1 (5 bases). CDR1 and CDR2 from the germline V gene are SGHRS and YFSETQ. V lost 3 bases and J 3 bases, leaving 18 bases between the germline ends. The CDR3 sequence is 16 residues long. CDR3 amino acids: CASSWGTGTEDYGYTF. As DNA, the CDR3 is TGCGCCAGCAGCTGGGGGACCGGGACCGAGGACTATGGCTACACCTTC.

J is TRBJ2-5 and V is TRBV27; D is undetermined. CDR3 length: 13 residues. From germline, CDR1 is MNHEY and CDR2 SMNVEV (reference sequence). V was trimmed by 5 bases and J by 5 bases, leaving 12 bases between them. CDR3 bases: TGTGCCAGCAGTCAAAGACTGACGGAGACCCAGTACTTC. Translation: CASSQRLTETQYF.

The chain joins TRBV5-4 to TRBJ1-4; possible D gene TRBD1, 6 bases. Germline V gives CDR1 SGHNT, CDR2 YYREEE (reference sequence). The germline V and J ends were trimmed by 4 bases and 0 bases, with 10 bases remaining between them. CDR3 length: 15 amino acids. CDR3 residues: CASSRGGSTNEKLFF. The CDR3 nucleotides are TGTGCCAGCAGCAGGGGGGGATCAACTAATGAAAAACTGTTTTTT.

V usage is TRBV5-4 and J usage is TRBJ2-7; weak D call: TRBD1 (6 bases). V lost 4 bases to trimming and J lost 0 bases, with 11 bases between them. Germline V gene sequence: CDR1 SGHNT, CDR2 YYREEE (reference sequence). This CDR3 comprises 14 residues. The CDR3 loop reads CASSPPGHSYEQYF. Written as DNA, the CDR3 is TGTGCCAGCAGCCCTCCGGGACACTCCTACGAGCAGTACTTC.

The gene calls are TRBV10-3 and TRBJ1-4; 7 nucleotides match TRBD1. The junction had 6 bases not matched to a gene; V was cut back by 6 bases and J by 8 bases. Germline lookup yields CDR1 ENHRY and CDR2 SYGVKD. The CDR3 totals 13 residues. In nucleotides, the CDR3 is TGTGCCATCAGGGACAGGTCGGGGGAAAAACTGTTTTTT. This translates into CAIRDRSGEKLFF.

A single count supports this clone. This sequence joins TRBV5-8 and TRBJ2-7; no reliable D call. This CDR3 contains 14 residues. V dropped 1 base and J dropped 5 bases, with 13 bases sitting between them. Germline CDR1 SGHTS, CDR2 YDEGEE. CDR3 nucleotide sequence: TGTGCCAGCAGCTTGCAGACAACCCCCGACGAGCAGTACTTC. It translates to CASSLQTTPDEQYF. The complete variable domain, with remaining parts taken from reference TRBV5-8 and TRBJ2-7, reads EAGVTQSPTHLIKTRGQQATLRCSPISGHTSVYWYQQALGLGLQFLLWYDEGEERNRGNFPPRFSGRQFPNYSSELNVNALELEDSALYLCASSLQTTPDEQYFGPGTRLTVT.

J is TRBJ1-1 and V is TRBV2; D not resolved. The CDR3 contains 13 residues. Germline CDR1 reads SNHLY; CDR2 reads FYNNEI. V lost 4 bases and J 1 base, leaving 7 bases between the germline ends. CDR3 nucleotide sequence: TGTGCCAGCAGTGTGTTGGAGAACACTGAAGCTTTCTTT. It is translated as CASSVLENTEAFF.

The chain links TRBV7-7 to TRBJ2-1; perhaps TRBD2 as D (6 bases). CDR3 length: 13 amino acids. Germline V gives CDR1 SSHAT, CDR2 FNYEAQ (reference sequence). V lost 5 bases to trimming and J lost 6 bases, with 11 bases between them. The CDR3 DNA reads TGTGCCAGCAGCCCCCTGGGAGGCAATGAGCAGTTCTTC. Translation: CASSPLGGNEQFF.

Of note for this clone: Other DNA sequences within the sample encode an identical CDR3. J is TRBJ1-1 and V is TRBV10-3, with no clear D. CDR3 length equals 12 residues. Germline assignment: CDR1 ENHRY and CDR2 SYGVKD. Trimming took off 6 bases at V and 3 bases at J, with 8 bases between the two ends. CDR3 residues: CAISEDHTEAFF. CDR3 bases: TGTGCCATCAGCGAAGACCACACTGAAGCTTTCTTT.

The chain joins TRBV15 to TRBJ2-3; 7 nucleotides line up with TRBD1. This CDR3 is 15 amino acids long. V dropped 1 base and J dropped 2; count of bases not matched to a gene: 3. CDR1 LNHNV and CDR2 YYDKDF come from the germline V gene (reference sequence). Here the CDR3 reads CATSRGDSDTDTQYF. CDR3 bases: TGTGCCACCAGCAGAGGGGACAGCGACACAGATACGCAGTATTTT.

The chain employs TRBV10-3 and TRBJ2-7; 9 nucleotides align to TRBD2. Germline assignment: CDR1 ENHRY and CDR2 SYGVKD. J lost 3 bases, V lost 4 bases, and 10 bases had no gene match. CDR3 length equals 16 residues. CDR3 amino acids: CAISGSGTSSRYEQYF. The CDR3 region has the DNA TGTGCCATCAGTGGATCCGGGACTAGCTCCCGCTACGAGCAGTACTTC.

CDR3 bases: TGTGCCAGCAGTTACACAGGTTACAATGAGCAGTTCTTC. Translated: CASSYTGYNEQFF. The V gene is TRBV6-6, the J gene TRBJ2-1; D possibly corresponds to TRBD1 (5 bases). The CDR3 is 13 residues long. Germline CDR1 and CDR2: MNHNY and SVGAGI (reference sequence). V was shortened by 2 bases and J by 4 bases, with 6 bases between the two germline ends.

This clone has a single count. This chain links TRBV5-1 with TRBJ2-3, with unresolved D. The CDR3 is 13 residues long. Germline V gene lookup returns CDR1 SGHRS and CDR2 YFSETQ. V lost 0 bases and J lost 2, with 4 bases in between. The CDR3 nucleotides read TGCGCCAGCAGCTTGGAACCCACAGATACGCAGTATTTT. It specifies CASSLEPTDTQYF.

V is TRBV5-6 and J is TRBJ2-3; D uncertain. This CDR3 region has 14 residues. Germline V gene lookup returns CDR1 SGHDT and CDR2 YYEEEE. Trimming stripped 0 bases from V and 0 bases from J, with 5 bases between. For the CDR3, the DNA is TGTGCCAGCAGCTTGGTCTCTAGCACAGATACGCAGTATTTT. This translates into CASSLVSSTDTQYF. The variable domain in full, with the rest retrieved from reference TRBV5-6 and TRBJ2-3, is DAGVTQSPTHLIKTRGQQVTLRCSPKSGHDTVSWYQQALGQGPQFIFQYYEEEERQRGNFPDRFSGHQFPNYSSELNVNALLLGDSALYLCASSLVSSTDTQYFGPGTRLTVL.

The chain couples TRBV11-2 to TRBJ2-7, with 11 bases aligning to TRBD1. V lost 5 bases and J lost 4; bases outside the gene matches: 4. CDR3 size: 14 residues. Per germline, CDR1 SGHAT and CDR2 FQNNGV. The CDR3 loop is CASSPWDRGYEQYF. Written as DNA, the CDR3 is TGTGCCAGCAGCCCATGGGACAGGGGGTACGAGCAGTACTTC.

The chain joins TRBV7-9 to TRBJ2-3, with unresolved D. Germline CDR1 is SEHNR and CDR2 is FQNEAQ (reference sequence). Trimming shortened V by 4 bases and J by 0 bases, and 2 bases separated the two germline ends. This CDR3 spans 12 amino acids. The CDR3 loop is CASSSSTDTQYF. DNA for the CDR3: TGTGCCAGCAGCTCCAGCACAGATACGCAGTATTTT.

This chain links TRBV9 with TRBJ2-5; TRBD1 agrees at 7 bases. This CDR3 has 13 residues. Germline V gene lookup returns CDR1 SGDLS and CDR2 YYNGEE. The V segment lost 4 bases and the J segment 4 bases; nucleotides outside the gene matches: 4. CDR3 DNA sequence: TGTGCCAGCAGCCTGACAGGGCCAGAGACCCAGTACTTC. Its translation is CASSLTGPETQYF.

V gene TRBV9 combines with J gene TRBJ1-3; D gene ambiguous. Deletions cut 2 bases from V and 2 bases from J, with 11 bases between. CDR3 length equals 15 residues. Germline CDR1 is SGDLS and CDR2 is YYNGEE. The CDR3 DNA sequence: TGTGCCAGCAGCGTCGTAGAGCAAGCTGGAAACACCATATATTTT. The encoded protein is CASSVVEQAGNTIYF.

The chain links TRBV11-2 to TRBJ2-6; D gene unclear. Trimming cost V 2 bases and J 4 bases, with 9 bases left between them. This CDR3 spans 15 amino acids. Germline V gives CDR1 SGHAT, CDR2 FQNNGV. The CDR3 protein is CASSLYAPGANVLTF. The CDR3 DNA follows: TGTGCCAGCAGCTTATATGCACCCGGGGCCAACGTCCTGACTTTC.

This clone qualifies as medium-sized. V is TRBV4-3 and J is TRBJ2-2; 8 bases are a match to TRBD1. In germline, CDR1 is LGHNA, CDR2 YSLEER. The CDR3 length is 17 residues. V shed 0 bases and J 5 bases; nucleotides not matched to a gene: 8. CDR3 in amino acids: CASSQDIAGGYTGELFF. CDR3 nucleotides: TGCGCCAGCAGCCAAGATATAGCAGGGGGCTATACCGGGGAGCTGTTTTTT.

The chain links TRBV10-3 to TRBJ1-1, with D possibly matching TRBD1 (6 bases). This CDR3 is built from 13 residues. V was cut by 5 bases and J by 6 bases, with 13 bases left in between. Germline values: CDR1 ENHRY, CDR2 SYGVKD. This CDR3 reads CAISPAGEAEAFF. Here the CDR3 DNA reads TGTGCCATCAGTCCCGCAGGGGAGGCTGAAGCTTTCTTT.

The chain joins TRBV29-1 to TRBJ1-1; D call uncertain. Germline lookup yields CDR1 SQVTM and CDR2 ANQGSEA. Trimming cost V 2 bases and J 1 base, with 8 bases left between them. This CDR3 contains 13 residues. The CDR3 nucleotides read TGCAGCGTTGAATGGGGATGGAACACTGAAGCTTTCTTT. It specifies CSVEWGWNTEAFF.

This chain uses TRBV2 with TRBJ1-5; D not resolved. CDR3 length equals 13 residues. Germline V gene sequence: CDR1 SNHLY, CDR2 FYNNEI. Trimming removed 9 bases from V and 4 bases from J, with 13 bases in between. The CDR3 DNA reads as TGTGCCAGTTCAGGAGACACTAATCAGCCCCAGCATTTT. Translated, it gives CASSGDTNQPQHF. Looking up the rest from reference TRBV2 and TRBJ1-5 gives the full variable domain: EPEVTQTPSHQVTQMGQEVILRCVPISNHLYFYWYRQILGQKVEFLVSFYNNEISEKSEIFDDQFSVERPDGSNFTLKIRSTKLEDSAMYFCASSGDTNQPQHFGDGTRLSIL.